The 24 T cell receptor beta chains in this list originate from one sample, sequenced in a study of cytotoxic CD8 clonotypes in ibrutinib-treated CLL. The assay was immunoSEQ multiplex PCR, and TCRdb's table has in-frame clones only and misses some. The repertoire holds just over 200,000 clones, just under 80% seen once, with over 9.5% in the top ten. The specimen comprised PBMCs, sampled after 12 months of ibrutinib treatment. These receptor sequences come from a human donor with chronic lymphocytic leukemia.

The genes are TRBV6-4 and TRBJ1-2, with D possibly matching TRBD1 (5 bases). This CDR3 has 13 amino acids. Germline V gene data show CDR1 as MRHNA and CDR2 as SNTAGT. With 6 bases removed from V and 7 bases from J, the gap between germline ends came to 15 bases. DNA for the CDR3: TGTGCCAGCAGCCCCTCCGGAGGGGTTGGCTACACCTTC. Translated: CASSPSGGVGYTF.

The chain uses TRBV7-8 and TRBJ1-1, with D maybe TRBD1 (6 bases). The CDR3 loop spans 16 amino acids. CDR1 is SGHVS, CDR2 FQNEAQ, per germline. V dropped 3 bases and J dropped 1 base, with 15 bases sitting between them. CDR3 residues: CASSFLTGQPNTEAFF. CDR3 bases: TGTGCCAGCAGCTTCCTTACAGGACAGCCGAACACTGAAGCTTTCTTT.

The rearrangement links TRBV7-8 to TRBJ2-2; D is unresolved. Germline V lookup: CDR1 SGHVS, CDR2 FQNEAQ. V lost 4 bases to trimming and J lost 3 bases, with 9 bases between them. The CDR3 extends over 14 amino acids. CDR3 DNA: TGTGCCAGCAGCTCACGACATGACACCGGGGAGCTGTTTTTT. The encoded protein is CASSSRHDTGELFF.

The rearrangement joins TRBV19 to TRBJ2-7; 7 nucleotides align to TRBD1. The CDR3 is made up of 13 amino acids. The V gene's germline CDR1 is LNHDA and CDR2 SQIVND (reference sequence). The V gene end was trimmed by 6 bases and the J gene end by 3 bases; junction bases not matched to a gene: 5. The CDR3 sequence: CASSPGQSYEQYF. The CDR3 coding sequence is TGTGCCAGTAGCCCGGGACAGAGCTACGAGCAGTACTTC. Full variable domain (remainder filled in from reference TRBV19 and TRBJ2-7): DGGITQSPKYLFRKEGQNVTLSCEQNLNHDAMYWYRQDPGQGLRLIYYSQIVNDFQKGDIAEGYSVSREKKESFPLTVTSAQKNPTAFYLCASSPGQSYEQYFGPGTRLTVT.

The V call is TRBV5-1, the J call TRBJ2-7; D might be TRBD2 (5 bases). There are 15 residues in the CDR3. Germline loops: CDR1 SGHRS, CDR2 YFSETQ. V dropped 4 bases and J dropped 1 base, with 15 bases sitting between them. The CDR3 here is CASSTSPGTSYEQYF. In nucleotides, the CDR3 is TGCGCCAGCAGCACCTCTCCGGGAACTTCCTACGAGCAGTACTTC.

The chain has TRBV10-2 and TRBJ2-1; perhaps D is TRBD1 or TRBD2 (5 bases each). Trimming pared 0 bases from V and 4 bases from J, leaving 10 bases between. This CDR3 spans 15 amino acids. Germline V gives CDR1 WSHSY, CDR2 SAAADI. Here the CDR3 DNA reads TGCGCCAGCAGTGAGTCGGGGCTAGCATACAATGAGCAGTTCTTC. Amino acids: CASSESGLAYNEQFF.

This clone has just one count. The junction departs from germline at one end; a sequencing error may be responsible. V usage is TRBV7-7 and J usage is TRBJ2-1; TRBD1 or TRBD2 may be the D gene (5 bases each). The CDR3 totals 13 residues. Germline values: CDR1 SSHAT, CDR2 FNYEAQ (reference sequence). This chain's CDR3 is CASSPQRWGEQFF. For the CDR3, the DNA is TGTGCTAGCAGCCCACAGAGGTGGGGGGAGCAGTTCTTC. The variable domain in full, with the rest retrieved from reference TRBV7-7 and TRBJ2-1, is GAGVSQSPRYKVTKRGQDVTLRCDPISSHATLYWYQQALGQGPEFLTYFNYEAQPDKSGLPSDRFSAERPEGSISTLTIQRTEQRDSAMYRCASSPQRWGEQFFGPGTRLTVL.

This clone was found once. The chain uses TRBV28 and TRBJ1-1, with unresolved D. The CDR3 is made up of 14 amino acids. Germline V gene data show CDR1 as MDHEN and CDR2 as SYDVKM. Trimming pared 5 bases from V and 6 bases from J, leaving 16 bases between. In DNA form, the CDR3 reads TGTGCCAGCAGTCAACCATTTGCTCGGGCTGAAGCTTTCTTT. It translates to CASSQPFARAEAFF.

This clone was observed a handful of times. The chain has TRBV6-1 and TRBJ2-2, with D tentatively TRBD2 (5 bases). The ends were cut back, 2 bases at V and 6 bases at J, with 16 bases in the middle. The CDR3 extends over 16 amino acids. From germline, CDR1 is MNHNS and CDR2 SASEGT. CDR3 DNA sequence: TGTGCCAGCAGTGAAAGCGGTTTGGGTCTCCCCGGGGAGCTGTTTTTT. The encoded protein is CASSESGLGLPGELFF.

On this clone: With only one base between it and a far larger clone, this is likely a read error. The chain uses TRBV5-1 and TRBJ1-2, with 7 bases aligning to TRBD1. Germline V CDR1 and CDR2: SGHRS, YFSETQ. CDR3 length equals 15 residues. Unmatched junction bases numbered 10, after V lost 3 bases and J lost 5 bases. The CDR3 loop is CASSSHRQGKYGYTF. The CDR3 region has the DNA TGCGCCAGCAGCTCGCACCGACAGGGAAAGTATGGCTACACCTTC.

This chain links TRBV6-4 with TRBJ2-3; D not certain. The germline CDR1 and CDR2 sequences are MRHNA and SNTAGT. The CDR3 runs to 14 residues. The V end lost 3 bases, the J end lost 4 bases, and 11 bases lay between the germline ends. CDR3 DNA: TGTGCCAGCAGTGAGTCTAGTGGGTCAGATACGCAGTATTTT. Amino acids: CASSESSGSDTQYF.

The chain couples TRBV5-6 to TRBJ1-1, with 10 positions matching TRBD1. Trimming cost V 4 bases and J 5 bases; bases outside gene matches: 8. CDR1 and CDR2 from the germline V gene are SGHDT and YYEEEE. The CDR3 has 15 residues. CDR3 nucleotide sequence: TGTGCCAGCAGCCTGAGGACAGGGGGGATGACTGAAGCTTTCTTT. This encodes CASSLRTGGMTEAFF.

This clone was seen many times. The rearrangement links TRBV28 to TRBJ2-7; 8 bases line up with TRBD2. The germline V gene encodes CDR1 MDHEN and CDR2 SYDVKM. CDR3 length equals 17 residues. The junction had 15 bases not matched to a gene; V was cut back by 4 bases and J by 4 bases. The CDR3 DNA reads as TGTGCCAGCAGTTCTCCCCCCAGGACTAGCCGGTTGTACGAGCAGTACTTC. This encodes CASSSPPRTSRLYEQYF.

The V call is TRBV6-5, the J call TRBJ2-5; 8 nucleotides match TRBD2. The V gene end was trimmed by 2 bases and the J gene end by 4 bases; junction bases not matched to a gene: 9. CDR1 and CDR2 from the germline V gene are MNHEY and SVGAGI. The CDR3 loop spans 16 amino acids. For the CDR3, the DNA is TGTGCCAGCAGTTACCTGCGGGGGGATTCAGGAGAGACCCAGTACTTC. Encoded protein: CASSYLRGDSGETQYF.

V and J are TRBV2 and TRBJ1-4; D is uncertain. This CDR3 has 12 residues. With 6 bases removed from V and 7 bases from J, the gap between germline ends came to 9 bases. Germline-derived CDR1 and CDR2 are SNHLY and FYNNEI. CDR3 in DNA: TGTGCCAGCAGACCAGGACGTGAAAAACTGTTTTTT. It translates to CASRPGREKLFF.

CDR3 DNA: TGCAGTGCTCGTTGGTCTACTGAAGCTTTCTTT. The encoded protein is CSARWSTEAFF. The genes are TRBV20-1 and TRBJ1-1, with unresolved D. The CDR3 contains 11 residues. The ends were cut back, 5 bases at V and 5 bases at J, with 9 bases in the middle. Germline V gene data show CDR1 as DFQATT and CDR2 as SNEGSKA (reference sequence).

The chain combines TRBV15 with TRBJ1-4; D gene ambiguous. CDR1 LNHNV and CDR2 YYDKDF come from the germline V gene (reference sequence). Trimming pared 0 bases from V and 2 bases from J, leaving 19 bases between. This CDR3 has 19 amino acids. The CDR3 DNA sequence: TGTGCCACCAGCAGAGATTGGGAAAAGCAAACGGCGACTAATGAAAAACTGTTTTTT. This gives the protein CATSRDWEKQTATNEKLFF.

This clone was counted a few times. The V call is TRBV6-1, the J call TRBJ2-7; D is perhaps TRBD1 or TRBD2 (5 bases each). The germline V and J ends were trimmed by 6 bases and 4 bases, with 10 bases remaining between them. The CDR3 covers 12 residues. From germline, CDR1 is MNHNS and CDR2 SASEGT. CDR3 protein: CASSPGPYEQYF. The CDR3 DNA sequence: TGTGCCAGCAGCCCGGGGCCGTACGAGCAGTACTTC.

V usage is TRBV4-1 and J usage is TRBJ2-5; D might be TRBD1 (5 bases). The germline V gene encodes CDR1 MGHRA and CDR2 YSYEKL. The CDR3 is made up of 15 amino acids. V dropped 5 bases and J dropped 1 base, with 14 bases sitting between them. CDR3 coding DNA: TGCGCCAGCAGCGCAGGGTCAGGGCTCCAAGAGACCCAGTACTTC. Protein: CASSAGSGLQETQYF.

The J gene is TRBJ2-2, the V gene TRBV7-8; possibly TRBD2 for D (6 bases). The germline V gene encodes CDR1 SGHVS and CDR2 FQNEAQ. Trimming removed 3 bases at V and 7 bases at J, with 12 bases between. The CDR3 has 14 residues. The CDR3 nucleotides read TGTGCCAGCAGCTTCGCGGGGCTGTTCGGGGAGCTGTTTTTT. Amino acid sequence: CASSFAGLFGELFF.

The V and J genes are TRBV4-1 and TRBJ2-1; the match to TRBD1 covers 11 bases. The CDR3 loop spans 18 amino acids. CDR1 is MGHRA and CDR2 is YSYEKL in the germline V gene. With 3 bases clipped from V and 2 bases from J, the junction kept 9 bases outside the gene matches. For the CDR3, the DNA is TGCGCCAGCAGCCAGTTGGGGAGGGGACAGGGGGCCTACAATGAGCAGTTCTTC. Amino acid sequence: CASSQLGRGQGAYNEQFF.

V gene TRBV5-1 combines with J gene TRBJ1-2; weak D call: TRBD1 (5 bases). The CDR3 extends over 13 amino acids. The germline V gene encodes CDR1 SGHRS and CDR2 YFSETQ. Trimming stripped 4 bases from V and 6 bases from J, with 13 bases between. CDR3 DNA sequence: TGCGCCAGCAGCCGTCGGGGGGATGATGGCTACACCTTC. This codes for CASSRRGDDGYTF. Supplemented by reference TRBV5-1 and TRBJ1-2, the full variable domain reads KAGVTQTPRYLIKTRGQQVTLSCSPISGHRSVSWYQQTPGQGLQFLFEYFSETQRNKGNFPGRFSGRQFSNSRSEMNVSTLELGDSALYLCASSRRGDDGYTFGSGTRLTVV.

This sequence joins TRBV29-1 and TRBJ2-3, with 7 bases fitting TRBD2. V dropped 4 bases and J dropped 3; count of bases not matched to a gene: 10. CDR1 and CDR2 from the germline V gene are SQVTM and ANQGSEA. The CDR3 is 15 amino acids. The CDR3 bases are TGCAGCGTTGTGCGGGCGGGGGTGATAACAGATACGCAGTATTTT. It encodes CSVVRAGVITDTQYF.

The genes are TRBV5-6 and TRBJ1-4, with D tentatively TRBD1 (6 bases). Germline-derived CDR1 and CDR2 are SGHDT and YYEEEE. This CDR3 comprises 16 residues. Trimming cost V 4 bases and J 3 bases, with 16 bases left between them. CDR3 loop: CASSVRGTLANEKLFF. CDR3 nucleotides: TGTGCCAGCAGCGTCAGGGGAACTCTTGCTAATGAAAAACTGTTTTTT.